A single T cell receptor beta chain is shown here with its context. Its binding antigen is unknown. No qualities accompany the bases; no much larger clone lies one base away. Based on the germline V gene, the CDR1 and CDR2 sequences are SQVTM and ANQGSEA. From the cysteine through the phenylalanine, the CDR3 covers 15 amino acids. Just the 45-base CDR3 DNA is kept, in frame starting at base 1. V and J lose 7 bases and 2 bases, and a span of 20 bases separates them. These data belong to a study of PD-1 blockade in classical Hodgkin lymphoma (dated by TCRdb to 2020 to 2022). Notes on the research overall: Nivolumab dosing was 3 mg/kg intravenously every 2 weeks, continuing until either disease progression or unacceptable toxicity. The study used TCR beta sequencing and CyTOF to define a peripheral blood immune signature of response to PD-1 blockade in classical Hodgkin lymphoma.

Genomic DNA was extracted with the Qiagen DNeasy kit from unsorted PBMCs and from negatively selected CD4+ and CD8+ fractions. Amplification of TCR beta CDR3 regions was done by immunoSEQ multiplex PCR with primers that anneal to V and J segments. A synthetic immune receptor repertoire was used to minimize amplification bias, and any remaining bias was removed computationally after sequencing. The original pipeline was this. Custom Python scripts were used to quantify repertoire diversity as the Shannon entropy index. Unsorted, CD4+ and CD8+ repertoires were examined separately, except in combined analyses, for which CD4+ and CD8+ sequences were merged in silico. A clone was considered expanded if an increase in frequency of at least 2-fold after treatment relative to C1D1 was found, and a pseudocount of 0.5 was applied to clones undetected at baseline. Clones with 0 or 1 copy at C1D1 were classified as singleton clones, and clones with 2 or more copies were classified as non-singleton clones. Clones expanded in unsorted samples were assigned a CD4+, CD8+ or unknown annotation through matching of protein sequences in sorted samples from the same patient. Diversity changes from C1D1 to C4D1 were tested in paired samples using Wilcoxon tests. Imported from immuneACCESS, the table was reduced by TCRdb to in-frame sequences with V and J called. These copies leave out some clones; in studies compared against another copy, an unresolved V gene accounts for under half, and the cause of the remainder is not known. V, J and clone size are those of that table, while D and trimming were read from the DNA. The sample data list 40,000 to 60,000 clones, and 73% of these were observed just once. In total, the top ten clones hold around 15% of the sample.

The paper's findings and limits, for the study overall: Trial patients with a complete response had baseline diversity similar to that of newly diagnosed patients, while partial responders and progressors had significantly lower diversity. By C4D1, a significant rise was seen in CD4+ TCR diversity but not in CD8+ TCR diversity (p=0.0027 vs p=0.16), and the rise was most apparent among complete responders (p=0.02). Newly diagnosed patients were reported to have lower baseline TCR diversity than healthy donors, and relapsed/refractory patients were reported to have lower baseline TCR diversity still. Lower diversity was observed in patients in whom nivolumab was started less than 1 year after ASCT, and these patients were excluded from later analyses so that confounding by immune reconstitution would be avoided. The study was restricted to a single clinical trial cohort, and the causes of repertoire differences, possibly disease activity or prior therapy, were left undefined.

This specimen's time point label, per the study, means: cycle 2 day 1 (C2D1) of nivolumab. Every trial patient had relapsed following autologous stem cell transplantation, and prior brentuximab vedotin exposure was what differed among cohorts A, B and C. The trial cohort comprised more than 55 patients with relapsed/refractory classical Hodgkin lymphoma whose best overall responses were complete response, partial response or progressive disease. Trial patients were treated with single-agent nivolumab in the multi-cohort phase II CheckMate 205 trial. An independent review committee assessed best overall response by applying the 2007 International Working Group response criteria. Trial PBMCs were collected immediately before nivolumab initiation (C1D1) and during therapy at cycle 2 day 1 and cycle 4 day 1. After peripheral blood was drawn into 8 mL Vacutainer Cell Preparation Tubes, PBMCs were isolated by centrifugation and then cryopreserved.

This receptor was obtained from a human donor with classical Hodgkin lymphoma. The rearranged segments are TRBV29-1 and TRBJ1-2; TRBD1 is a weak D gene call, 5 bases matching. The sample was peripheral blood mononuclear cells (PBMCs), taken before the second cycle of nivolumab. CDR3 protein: CSARPGLGENYGYTF. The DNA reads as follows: TGCAGCGCCCGACCGGGACTTGGGGAGAACTATGGCTACACCTTC.